This TCR beta chain originates from a study of CD8 T cells in Susac syndrome. V lost 5 bases to trimming and J lost 3 bases, with 18 bases between them. The germline V gene has CDR1 SGHAT and CDR2 FQNNGV. CDR3 size: 16 residues. RNA amounts of about 0.5 to 1 ug underwent reverse transcription with random hexamers. One entry per CDR3 protein results from TCRdb running MiXCR on the immunoSEQ multiplex PCR reads. This table has about 180,000 distinct CDR3 sequences, 90% to 96% appearing once. The chain links TRBV11-2 to TRBJ2-3; D ambiguous. This TCR derives from a human donor with multiple sclerosis. Sequencing was carried out using CD4+ T cells from PBMCs. The CDR3 region has the DNA TGTGCCAGCAGCCTCAACACCGGATGGGGAACAGATACGCAGTATTTT. Its translation: CASSLNTGWGTDTQYF.